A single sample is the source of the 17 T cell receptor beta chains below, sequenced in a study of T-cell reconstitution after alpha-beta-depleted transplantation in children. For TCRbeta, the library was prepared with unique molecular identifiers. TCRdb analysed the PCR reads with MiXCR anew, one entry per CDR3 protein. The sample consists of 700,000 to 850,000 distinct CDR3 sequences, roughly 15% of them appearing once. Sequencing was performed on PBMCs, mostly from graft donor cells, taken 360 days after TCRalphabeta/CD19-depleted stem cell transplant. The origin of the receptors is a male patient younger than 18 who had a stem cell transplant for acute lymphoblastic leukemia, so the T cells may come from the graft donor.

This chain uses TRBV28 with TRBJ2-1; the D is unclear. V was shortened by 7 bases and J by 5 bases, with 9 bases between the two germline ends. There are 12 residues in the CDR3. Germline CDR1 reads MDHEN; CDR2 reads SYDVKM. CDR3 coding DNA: TGTGCCAGCACCCACGGACACAATGAGCAGTTCTTC. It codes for CASTHGHNEQFF.

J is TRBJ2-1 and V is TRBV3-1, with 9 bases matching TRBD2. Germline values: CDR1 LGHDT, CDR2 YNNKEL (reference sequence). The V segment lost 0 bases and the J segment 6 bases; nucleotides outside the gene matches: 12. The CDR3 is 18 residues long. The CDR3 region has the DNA TGTGCCAGCAGCCAAGATGGGGCTAGCGGGATCCGGGGCAATGAGCAGTTCTTC. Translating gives CASSQDGASGIRGNEQFF.

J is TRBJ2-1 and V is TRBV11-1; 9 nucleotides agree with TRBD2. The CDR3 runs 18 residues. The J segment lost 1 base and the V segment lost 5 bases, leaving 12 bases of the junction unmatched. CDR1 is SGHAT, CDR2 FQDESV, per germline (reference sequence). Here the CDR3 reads CASSQGLAGGGSYNEQFF. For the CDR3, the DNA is TGTGCCAGCAGCCAGGGACTAGCAGGGGGAGGATCCTACAATGAGCAGTTCTTC.

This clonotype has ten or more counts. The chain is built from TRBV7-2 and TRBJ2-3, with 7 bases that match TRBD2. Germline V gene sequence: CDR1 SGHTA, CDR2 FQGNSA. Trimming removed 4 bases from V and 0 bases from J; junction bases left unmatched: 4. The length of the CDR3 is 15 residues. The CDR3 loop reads CASSSQRGSTDTQYF. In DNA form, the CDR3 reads TGTGCCAGCAGCTCCCAGCGGGGTAGCACAGATACGCAGTATTTT. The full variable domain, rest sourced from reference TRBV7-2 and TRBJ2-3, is GAGVSQSPSNKVTEKGKDVELRCDPISGHTALYWYRQSLGQGLEFLIYFQGNSAPDKSGLPSDRFSAERTGGSVSTLTIQRTQQEDSAVYLCASSSQRGSTDTQYFGPGTRLTVL.

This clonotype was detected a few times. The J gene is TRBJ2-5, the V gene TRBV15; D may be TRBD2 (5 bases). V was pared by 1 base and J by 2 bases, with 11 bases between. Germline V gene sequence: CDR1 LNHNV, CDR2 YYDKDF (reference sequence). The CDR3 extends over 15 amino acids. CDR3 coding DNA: TGTGCCACCAGCAGAGGGAGAGCGGCACAAGAGACCCAGTACTTC. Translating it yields CATSRGRAAQETQYF.

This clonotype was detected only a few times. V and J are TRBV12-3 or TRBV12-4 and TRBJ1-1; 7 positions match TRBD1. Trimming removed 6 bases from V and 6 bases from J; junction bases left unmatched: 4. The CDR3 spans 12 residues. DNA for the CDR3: TGTGCCAGCAGGACAGGGACCCCTGAAGCTTTCTTT. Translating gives CASRTGTPEAFF.

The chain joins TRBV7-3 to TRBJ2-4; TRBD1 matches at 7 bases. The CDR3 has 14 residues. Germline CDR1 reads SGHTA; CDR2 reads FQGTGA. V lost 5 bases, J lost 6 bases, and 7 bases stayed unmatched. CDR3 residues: CASSPRDSLNIQYF. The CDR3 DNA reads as TGTGCCAGCAGCCCTCGGGACAGCCTAAACATTCAGTACTTC.

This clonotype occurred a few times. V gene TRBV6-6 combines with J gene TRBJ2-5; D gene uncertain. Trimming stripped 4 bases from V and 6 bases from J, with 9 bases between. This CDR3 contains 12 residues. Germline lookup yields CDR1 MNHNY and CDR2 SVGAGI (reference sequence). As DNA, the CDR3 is TGTGCCAGCAGTTGGATCTGGAAGACCCAGTACTTC. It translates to CASSWIWKTQYF.

CDR3 loop: CASSPGQVYLTLHF. The CDR3 DNA reads TGTGCCAGCAGTCCCGGACAGGTCTACTTAACCCTCCACTTT. The chain is built from TRBV27 and TRBJ1-6, with 7 bases lining up with TRBD1. Trimming removed 5 bases from V and 14 bases from J; junction bases left unmatched: 12. The V gene's germline CDR1 is MNHEY and CDR2 SMNVEV (reference sequence). This CDR3 contains 14 residues.

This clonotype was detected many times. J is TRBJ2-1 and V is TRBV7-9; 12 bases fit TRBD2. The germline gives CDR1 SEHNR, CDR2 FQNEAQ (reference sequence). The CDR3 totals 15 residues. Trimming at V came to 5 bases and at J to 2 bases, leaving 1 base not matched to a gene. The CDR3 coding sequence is TGTGCCAGCAGCCGGACTAGCGGGGCCTACAATGAGCAGTTCTTC. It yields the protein CASSRTSGAYNEQFF.

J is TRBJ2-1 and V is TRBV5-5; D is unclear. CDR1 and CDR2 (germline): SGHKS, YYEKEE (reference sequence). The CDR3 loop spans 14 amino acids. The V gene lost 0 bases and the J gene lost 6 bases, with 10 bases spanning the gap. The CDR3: CASSLVHFPNEQFF. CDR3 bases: TGTGCCAGCAGCTTGGTGCATTTCCCCAATGAGCAGTTCTTC.

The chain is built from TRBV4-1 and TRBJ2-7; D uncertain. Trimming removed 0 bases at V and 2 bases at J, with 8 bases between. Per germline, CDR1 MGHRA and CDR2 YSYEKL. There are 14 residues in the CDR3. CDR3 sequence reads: CASSQDGGAYEQYF. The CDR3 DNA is TGCGCCAGCAGCCAAGATGGCGGAGCCTACGAGCAGTACTTC.

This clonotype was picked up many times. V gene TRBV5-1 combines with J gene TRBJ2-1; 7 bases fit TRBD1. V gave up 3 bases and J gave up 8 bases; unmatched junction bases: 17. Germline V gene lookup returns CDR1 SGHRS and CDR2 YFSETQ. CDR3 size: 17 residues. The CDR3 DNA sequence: TGCGCCAGCAGCTATTTTGGGGACGGACAGGTGCGGGATGAGCAGTTCTTC. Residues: CASSYFGDGQVRDEQFF.

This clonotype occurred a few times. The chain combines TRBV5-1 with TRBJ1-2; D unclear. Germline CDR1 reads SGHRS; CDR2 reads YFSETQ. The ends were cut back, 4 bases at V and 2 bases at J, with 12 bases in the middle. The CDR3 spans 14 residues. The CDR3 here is CASSTPLSNYGYTF. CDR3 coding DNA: TGCGCCAGCAGCACCCCCCTATCGAACTATGGCTACACCTTC.

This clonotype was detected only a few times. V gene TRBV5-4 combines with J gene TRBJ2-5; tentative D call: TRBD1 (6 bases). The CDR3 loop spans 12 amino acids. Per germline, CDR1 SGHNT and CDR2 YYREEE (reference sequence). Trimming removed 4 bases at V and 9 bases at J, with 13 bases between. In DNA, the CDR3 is TGTGCCAGCAGCCGAACAGGGAAGGCCCAGTACTTC. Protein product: CASSRTGKAQYF.

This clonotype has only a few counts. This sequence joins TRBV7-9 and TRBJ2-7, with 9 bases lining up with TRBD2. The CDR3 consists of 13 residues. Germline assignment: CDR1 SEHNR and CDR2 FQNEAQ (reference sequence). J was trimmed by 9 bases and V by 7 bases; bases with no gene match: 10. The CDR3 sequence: CASTDFSGSGQYF. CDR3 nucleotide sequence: TGTGCCAGCACCGACTTTAGCGGGAGCGGGCAGTACTTC.

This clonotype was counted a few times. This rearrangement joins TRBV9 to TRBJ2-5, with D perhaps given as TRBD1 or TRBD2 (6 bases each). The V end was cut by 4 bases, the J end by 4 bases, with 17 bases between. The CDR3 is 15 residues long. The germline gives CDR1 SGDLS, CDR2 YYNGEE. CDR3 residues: CASSLSPQGGETQYF. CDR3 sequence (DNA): TGTGCCAGCAGCCTATCTCCACAGGGAGGAGAGACCCAGTACTTC.